The 13 T cell receptor beta chains presented below share a single source sample, sequenced in a study of CXCR3-negative and CXCR3-positive naive CD8 T cells. 5' RACE with UMI labels generated the TRB cDNA libraries. TCRdb re-called the 5' RACE reads and shows each CDR3 protein once, DNA omitted. The table lists around 29,000 distinct CDR3 sequences. Material for sequencing was memory CD8+ T cells from blood. The origin of the receptors is a human donor in good health. Some clones in this sample may be carry-over from other donors' samples.

The V and J genes are TRBV29-1 and TRBJ2-3; TCRdb's assignment of TRBD1 cannot be checked, as there is no DNA. This CDR3 spans 14 amino acids. Germline values: CDR1 SQVTM, CDR2 ANQGSEA. The CDR3 loop is CSVVAGETTDTQYF.

The chain has TRBV4-3 and TRBJ2-7. The germline gives CDR1 LGHNA, CDR2 YSLEER. This CDR3 is built from 15 residues. The CDR3 loop reads CASSPSWAASYEQYF.

This chain uses TRBV29-1 with TRBJ2-1; checking the TCRdb D call of TRBD2 is not possible without DNA. The CDR3 has 14 amino acids. CDR1 is SQVTM, CDR2 ANQGSEA, per germline. The CDR3 reads CSVGPSGTLDEQFF.

This CDR3 reads CASSQGGTGLSYEQYF. The gene calls are TRBV4-1 and TRBJ2-7; TCRdb's D gene call, TRBD1, goes unchecked for lack of DNA. CDR1 MGHRA and CDR2 YSYEKL come from the germline V gene. The CDR3 contains 16 residues.

J is TRBJ2-5 and V is TRBV2; TCRdb picks TRBD1, but there is no DNA to check that call. There are 14 residues in the CDR3. Germline-derived CDR1 and CDR2 are SNHLY and FYNNEI. The chain's CDR3 is CASSSTATQETQYF.

The rearrangement joins TRBV14 to TRBJ2-4. Germline V gives CDR1 SGHDN, CDR2 FVKESK. The CDR3 consists of 15 residues. The CDR3 sequence is CASSQDTSVRDIQYF. Supplemented by reference TRBV14 and TRBJ2-4, the full variable domain reads EAGVTQFPSHSVIEKGQTVTLRCDPISGHDNLYWYRRVMGKEIKFLLHFVKESKQDESGMPNNRFLAERTGGTYSTLKVQPAELEDSGVYFCASSQDTSVRDIQYFGAGTRLSVL.

The V gene is TRBV6-5, the J gene TRBJ2-7; TCRdb's D gene call, TRBD1, goes unchecked for lack of DNA. CDR1 MNHEY and CDR2 SVGAGI come from the germline V gene. The CDR3 has 12 residues. CDR3 amino acids: CASSFDRYEQYF.

The V gene is TRBV11-3, the J gene TRBJ2-7; TCRdb's D call, TRBD2, is unchecked because there is no DNA. This CDR3 comprises 16 residues. CDR1 SGHNT and CDR2 YENEEA come from the germline V gene. This CDR3 reads CASSSPVGPSAHEQYF.

The rearrangement joins TRBV7-9 to TRBJ1-1. Germline CDR1 and CDR2: SEHNR and FQNEAQ (reference sequence). This CDR3 is built from 14 residues. This CDR3 reads CASSLMGTLHSAFF.

The V and J genes are TRBV28 and TRBJ2-7. The CDR3 is made up of 11 amino acids. Germline values: CDR1 MDHEN, CDR2 SYDVKM. This CDR3 is CASNSFNEQYF. Complete variable domain (other parts from reference TRBV28 and TRBJ2-7): DVKVTQSSRYLVKRTGEKVFLECVQDMDHENMFWYRQDPGLGLRLIYFSYDVKMKEKGDIPEGYSVSREKKERFSLILESASTNQTSMYLCASNSFNEQYFGPGTRLTVT.

The genes are TRBV6-6 and TRBJ1-5; no DNA is available, so the TRBD1 call from TCRdb remains unchecked. CDR1 and CDR2 from the germline V gene are MNHNY and SVGAGI (reference sequence). The CDR3 sequence is 15 residues long. CDR3 amino acids: CASRHRGRANQPQHF.

V usage is TRBV25-1 and J usage is TRBJ2-5; TCRdb calls TRBD1, which cannot be checked without DNA. Germline assignment: CDR1 MGHDK and CDR2 SYGVNS. This CDR3 contains 17 residues. CDR3 sequence reads: CASSVLGGGDPQETQCF.

This chain uses TRBV10-3 with TRBJ2-5; TCRdb picks TRBD2, but there is no DNA to check that call. The V gene's germline CDR1 is ENHRY and CDR2 SYGVKD. The CDR3 has 14 residues. CDR3 region: CPIRRLADQETQYF.